These T cell receptor beta chains were read from a single sample in a study of blood T cell repertoires in COVID-19. Method: immunoSEQ multiplex PCR; TCRdb's copy keeps in-frame clones and lacks some. Of more than 300,000 clones in the sample, under 95% were seen once. The sample consisted of peripheral blood. The receptor source for this set is a woman between 18 and 30 years old who had recovered from COVID-19. Both conserved end residues are part of each CDR3. D genes are given only for firm matches. The size of a clone is reported for some rows only, either as once, few or many, or as a class for expanded clones.

j_gene: TRBJ2-3; abundance: NA; d_gene: TRBD2; v_gene: TRBV10-3; CDR3aa: CAISASGARRDTQYF; CDR3nt: TGTGCCATCAGTGCAAGCGGGGCCAGGCGGGATACGCAGTATTTT
j_gene: TRBJ1-2; abundance: NA; d_gene: NA; v_gene: TRBV19; CDR3aa: CASSIFTPAPGLNYGYTF; CDR3nt: TGTGCCAGTAGTATATTTACCCCTGCCCCGGGACTAAACTATGGCTACACCTTC
j_gene: TRBJ1-6; abundance: NA; d_gene: NA; v_gene: TRBV7-2; CDR3aa: CASSLRGDTLHF; CDR3nt: TGTGCCAGCAGCCTCAGAGGGGACACCCTCCACTTT
j_gene: TRBJ2-3; abundance: once; d_gene: TRBD2; v_gene: TRBV6-2/TRBV6-3; CDR3aa: CASSYSREESTDTQYF; CDR3nt: TGTGCCAGCAGTTACTCACGGGAGGAAAGCACAGATACGCAGTATTTT
j_gene: TRBJ2-5; abundance: NA; d_gene: TRBD2; v_gene: TRBV10-2; CDR3aa: CASGTSGQETQYF; CDR3nt: TGCGCCAGCGGGACTAGCGGCCAAGAGACCCAGTACTTC
j_gene: TRBJ2-4; abundance: NA; d_gene: NA; v_gene: TRBV6-2/TRBV6-3; CDR3aa: CASSPERGSGAKNIQYF; CDR3nt: TGTGCCAGCAGCCCCGAGAGGGGGAGCGGTGCCAAAAACATTCAGTACTTC
j_gene: TRBJ1-1; abundance: NA; d_gene: TRBD1; v_gene: TRBV30; CDR3aa: CAWSVWRGRENTEAFF; CDR3nt: TGTGCCTGGAGTGTATGGAGGGGGCGGGAAAACACTGAAGCTTTCTTT
j_gene: TRBJ2-2; abundance: once; d_gene: TRBD2; v_gene: TRBV11-3; CDR3aa: CASSPGLAENTGELFF; CDR3nt: TGTGCCAGCAGCCCGGGACTAGCGGAGAACACCGGGGAGCTGTTTTTT
j_gene: TRBJ1-1; abundance: NA; d_gene: NA; v_gene: TRBV10-2; CDR3aa: CASSDDRKNTEAFF; CDR3nt: TGCGCCAGCAGTGATGACAGGAAGAACACTGAAGCTTTCTTT
j_gene: TRBJ1-2; abundance: NA; d_gene: NA; v_gene: TRBV11-2; CDR3aa: CASSSPAGRRNYGYTF; CDR3nt: TGTGCCAGCAGCTCCCCGGCAGGGAGGCGCAACTATGGCTACACCTTC
j_gene: TRBJ2-3; abundance: NA; d_gene: TRBD2; v_gene: TRBV7-8; CDR3aa: CASSWAGGNTQYF; CDR3nt: TGTGCCAGCAGCTGGGCGGGAGGGAATACGCAGTATTTT
j_gene: TRBJ1-1; abundance: NA; d_gene: NA; v_gene: TRBV27; CDR3aa: CASSLLAGRWIGNTEAFF; CDR3nt: TGTGCCAGCAGTTTATTGGCAGGGAGGTGGATTGGAAACACTGAAGCTTTCTTT
j_gene: TRBJ1-2; abundance: once; d_gene: TRBD1; v_gene: TRBV14; CDR3aa: CASSHNRGQGLHGYTF; CDR3nt: TGTGCCAGCAGCCACAACCGGGGACAGGGTCTGCATGGCTACACCTTC
j_gene: TRBJ1-5; abundance: NA; d_gene: TRBD1; v_gene: TRBV7-2; CDR3aa: CASSLMDRGPQPQHF; CDR3nt: TGTGCCAGCAGCTTAATGGACAGGGGGCCCCAGCCCCAGCATTTT
j_gene: TRBJ1-2; abundance: NA; d_gene: TRBD1; v_gene: TRBV6-5; CDR3aa: CASSYTRQGVYGYTF; CDR3nt: TGTGCCAGCAGTTACACCAGACAGGGGGTCTATGGCTACACCTTC
j_gene: TRBJ2-1; abundance: NA; d_gene: TRBD2; v_gene: TRBV30; CDR3aa: CAWSDERENNEQFF; CDR3nt: TGTGCCTGGAGTGATGAGCGGGAAAACAATGAGCAGTTCTTC
j_gene: TRBJ1-5; abundance: few; d_gene: NA; v_gene: TRBV5-1; CDR3aa: CASSPDAGYSNQPQHF; CDR3nt: TGCGCCAGCAGCCCCGACGCGGGATATAGCAATCAGCCCCAGCATTTT
j_gene: TRBJ2-4; abundance: NA; d_gene: NA; v_gene: TRBV4-3; CDR3aa: CASSPGWRAGNIQYF; CDR3nt: TGCGCCAGCAGCCCCGGTTGGAGGGCGGGAAACATTCAGTACTTC
j_gene: TRBJ2-5; abundance: once; d_gene: NA; v_gene: TRBV11-2; CDR3aa: CASSGGATQETQYF; CDR3nt: TGTGCCAGCAGCGGGGGGGCAACTCAAGAGACCCAGTACTTC
j_gene: TRBJ2-5; abundance: NA; d_gene: NA; v_gene: TRBV11-3; CDR3aa: CASSLGQQETQYF; CDR3nt: TGTGCCAGCAGCTTAGGGCAGCAAGAGACCCAGTACTTC
j_gene: TRBJ2-5; abundance: NA; d_gene: TRBD1; v_gene: TRBV11-2; CDR3aa: CASSTRQGATETQYF; CDR3nt: TGTGCCAGCAGCACCCGACAGGGGGCGACGGAGACCCAGTACTTC
j_gene: TRBJ2-5; abundance: NA; d_gene: NA; v_gene: TRBV19; CDR3aa: CASSIGAGRQETQYF; CDR3nt: TGTGCCAGTAGTATCGGAGCAGGGAGGCAAGAGACCCAGTACTTC
j_gene: TRBJ1-1; abundance: NA; d_gene: NA; v_gene: TRBV27; CDR3aa: CASSPLLNTEAFF; CDR3nt: TGTGCCAGCAGTCCTCTGTTAAACACTGAAGCTTTCTTT